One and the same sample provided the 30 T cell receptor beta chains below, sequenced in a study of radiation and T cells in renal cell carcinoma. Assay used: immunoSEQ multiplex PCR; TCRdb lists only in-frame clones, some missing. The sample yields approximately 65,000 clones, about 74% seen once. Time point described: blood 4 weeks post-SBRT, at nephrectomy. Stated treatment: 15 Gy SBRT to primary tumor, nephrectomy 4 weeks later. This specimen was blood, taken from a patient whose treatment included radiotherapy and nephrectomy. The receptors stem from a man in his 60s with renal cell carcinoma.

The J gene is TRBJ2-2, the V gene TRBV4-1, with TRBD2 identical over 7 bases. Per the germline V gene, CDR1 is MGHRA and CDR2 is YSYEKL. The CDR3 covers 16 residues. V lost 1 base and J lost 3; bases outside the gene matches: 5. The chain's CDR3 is CASSQVGLADTGELFF. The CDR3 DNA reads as TGCGCCAGCAGCCAAGTGGGGCTAGCGGACACCGGGGAGCTGTTTTTT.

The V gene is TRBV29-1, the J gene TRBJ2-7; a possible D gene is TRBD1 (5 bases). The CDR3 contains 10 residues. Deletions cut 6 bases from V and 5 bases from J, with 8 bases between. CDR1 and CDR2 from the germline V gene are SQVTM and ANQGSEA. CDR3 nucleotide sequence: TGCAGCGTGGCGACAGACGAGCAGTACTTC. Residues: CSVATDEQYF.

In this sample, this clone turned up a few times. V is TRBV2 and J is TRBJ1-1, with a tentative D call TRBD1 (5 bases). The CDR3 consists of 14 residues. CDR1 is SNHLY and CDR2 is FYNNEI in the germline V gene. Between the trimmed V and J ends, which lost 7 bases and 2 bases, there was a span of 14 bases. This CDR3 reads CASNLRGQNTEAFF. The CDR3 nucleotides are TGTGCCAGCAACCTAAGAGGACAAAACACTGAAGCTTTCTTT.

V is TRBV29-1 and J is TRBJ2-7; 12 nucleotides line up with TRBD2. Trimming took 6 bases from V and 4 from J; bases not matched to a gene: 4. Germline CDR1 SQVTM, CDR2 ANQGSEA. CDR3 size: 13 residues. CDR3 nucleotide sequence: TGCAGCGTACAACTAGCGGGGGGTTACGAGCAGTACTTC. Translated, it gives CSVQLAGGYEQYF.

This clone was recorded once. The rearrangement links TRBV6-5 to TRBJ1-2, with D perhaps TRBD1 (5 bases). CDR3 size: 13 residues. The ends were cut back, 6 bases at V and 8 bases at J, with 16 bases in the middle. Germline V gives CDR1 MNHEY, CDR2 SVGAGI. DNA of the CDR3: TGTGCCAGCAGGCGGGGGGGGGAGCACGGCTACACCTTC. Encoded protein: CASRRGGEHGYTF.

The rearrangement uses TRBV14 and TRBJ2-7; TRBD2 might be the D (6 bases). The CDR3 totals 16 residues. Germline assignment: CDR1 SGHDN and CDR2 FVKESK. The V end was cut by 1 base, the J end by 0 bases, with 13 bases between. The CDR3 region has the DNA TGTGCCAGCAGCCAAGCTCTCAGGGAGGTCTCCTACGAGCAGTACGTC. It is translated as CASSQALREVSYEQYV.

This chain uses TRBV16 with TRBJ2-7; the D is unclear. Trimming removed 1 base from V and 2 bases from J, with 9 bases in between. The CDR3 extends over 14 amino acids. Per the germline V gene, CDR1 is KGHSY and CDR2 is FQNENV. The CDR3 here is CASSQYNSAYEQYV. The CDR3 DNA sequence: TGTGCCAGCAGCCAATATAACAGTGCCTACGAGCAGTACGTC.

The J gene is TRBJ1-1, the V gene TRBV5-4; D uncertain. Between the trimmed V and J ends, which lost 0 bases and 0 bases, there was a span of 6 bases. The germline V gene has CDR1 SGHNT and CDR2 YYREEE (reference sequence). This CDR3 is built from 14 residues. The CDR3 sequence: CASSLDNMNTEAFF. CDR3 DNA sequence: TGTGCCAGCAGCTTGGATAACATGAACACTGAAGCTTTCTTT.

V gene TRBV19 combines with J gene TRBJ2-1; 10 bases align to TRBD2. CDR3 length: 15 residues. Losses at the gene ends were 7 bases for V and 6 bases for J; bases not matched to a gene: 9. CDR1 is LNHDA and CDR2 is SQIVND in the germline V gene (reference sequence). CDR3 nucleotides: TGTGCCAGTACCCGGGGGGCTAGCGGGAGCAATGAGCAGTTCTTC. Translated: CASTRGASGSNEQFF.

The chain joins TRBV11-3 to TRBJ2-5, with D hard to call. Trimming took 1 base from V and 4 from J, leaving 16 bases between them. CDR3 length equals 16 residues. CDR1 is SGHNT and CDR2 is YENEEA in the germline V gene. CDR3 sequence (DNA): TGTGCCAGCAGCTTAGTCGGTGGCCGCGGAACAGAGACCCAGTACTTC. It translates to CASSLVGGRGTETQYF.

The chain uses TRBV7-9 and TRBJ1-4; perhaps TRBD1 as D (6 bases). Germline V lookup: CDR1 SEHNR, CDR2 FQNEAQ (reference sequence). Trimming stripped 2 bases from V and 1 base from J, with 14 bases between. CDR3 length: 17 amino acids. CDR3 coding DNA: TGTGCCAGCAGCTTAAACGGGGGGCGTATAACTAATGAAAAACTGTTTTTT. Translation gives CASSLNGGRITNEKLFF. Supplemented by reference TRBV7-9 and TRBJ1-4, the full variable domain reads DTGVSQNPRHKITKRGQNVTFRCDPISEHNRLYWYRQTLGQGPEFLTYFQNEAQLEKSRLLSDRFSAERPKGSFSTLEIQRTEQGDSAMYLCASSLNGGRITNEKLFFGSGTQLSVL.

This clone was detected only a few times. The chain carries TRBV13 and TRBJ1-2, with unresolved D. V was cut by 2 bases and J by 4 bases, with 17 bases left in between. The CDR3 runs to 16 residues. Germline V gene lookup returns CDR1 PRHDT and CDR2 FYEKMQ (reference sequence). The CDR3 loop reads CASSLTGRQNPYGYTF. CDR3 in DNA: TGTGCCAGCAGCTTAACGGGCAGGCAAAACCCCTATGGCTACACCTTC.

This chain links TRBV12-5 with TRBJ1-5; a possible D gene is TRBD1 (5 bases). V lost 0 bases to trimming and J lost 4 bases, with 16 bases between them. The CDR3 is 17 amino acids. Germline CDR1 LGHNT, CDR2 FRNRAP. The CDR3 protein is CASGLVVGQGGNQPQHF. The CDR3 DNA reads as TGTGCTAGTGGTTTGGTCGTTGGGCAGGGTGGGAATCAGCCCCAGCATTTT. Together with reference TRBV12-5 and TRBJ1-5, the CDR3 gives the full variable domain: DARVTQTPRHKVTEMGQEVTMRCQPILGHNTVFWYRQTMMQGLELLAYFRNRAPLDDSGMPKDRFSAEMPDATLATLKIQPSEPRDSAVYFCASGLVVGQGGNQPQHFGDGTRLSIL.

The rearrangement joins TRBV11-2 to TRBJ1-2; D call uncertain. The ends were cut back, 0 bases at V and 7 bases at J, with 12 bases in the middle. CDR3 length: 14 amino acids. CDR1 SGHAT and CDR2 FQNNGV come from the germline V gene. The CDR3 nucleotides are TGTGCCAGCAGCTTAGAAGTCGGCGGAGGTGGCTACACCTTC. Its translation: CASSLEVGGGGYTF.

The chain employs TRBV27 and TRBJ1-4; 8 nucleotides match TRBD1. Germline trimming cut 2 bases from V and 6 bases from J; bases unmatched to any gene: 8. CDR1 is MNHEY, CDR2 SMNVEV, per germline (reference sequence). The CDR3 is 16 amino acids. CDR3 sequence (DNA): TGTGCCAGCAGTTTACTCCAGGGGGCACAGTATGAAAAACTGTTTTTT. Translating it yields CASSLLQGAQYEKLFF.

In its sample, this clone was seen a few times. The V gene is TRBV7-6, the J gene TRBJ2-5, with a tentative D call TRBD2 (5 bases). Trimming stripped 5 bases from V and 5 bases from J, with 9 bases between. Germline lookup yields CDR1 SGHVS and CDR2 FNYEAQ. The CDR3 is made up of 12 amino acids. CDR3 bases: TGTGCCAGCAGCAAGTGGAGGGAGACCCAGTACTTC. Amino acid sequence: CASSKWRETQYF.

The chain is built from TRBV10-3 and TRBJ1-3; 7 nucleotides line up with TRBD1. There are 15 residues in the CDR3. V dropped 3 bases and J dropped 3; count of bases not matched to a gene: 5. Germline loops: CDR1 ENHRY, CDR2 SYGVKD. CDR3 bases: TGTGCCATCAGTGATACAGGGGTTTTTGGAAACACCATATATTTT. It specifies CAISDTGVFGNTIYF.

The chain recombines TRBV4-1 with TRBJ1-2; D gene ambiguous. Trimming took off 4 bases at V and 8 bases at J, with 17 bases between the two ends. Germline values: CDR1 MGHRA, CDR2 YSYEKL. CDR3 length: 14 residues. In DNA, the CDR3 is TGCGCCAGCAGCCTGACTCATGAGGGTGAGGGCTACACCTTC. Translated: CASSLTHEGEGYTF.

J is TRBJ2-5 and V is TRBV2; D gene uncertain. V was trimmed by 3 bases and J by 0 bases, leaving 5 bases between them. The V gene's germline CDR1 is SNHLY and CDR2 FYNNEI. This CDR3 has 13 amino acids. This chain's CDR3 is CASSDNYQETQYF. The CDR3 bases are TGTGCCAGCAGTGACAACTACCAAGAGACCCAGTACTTC.

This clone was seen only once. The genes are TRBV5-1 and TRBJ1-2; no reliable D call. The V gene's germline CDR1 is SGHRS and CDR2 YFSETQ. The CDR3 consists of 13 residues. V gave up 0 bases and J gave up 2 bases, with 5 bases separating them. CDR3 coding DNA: TGCGCCAGCAGCTTGGCAACAAACTATGGCTACACCTTC. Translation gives CASSLATNYGYTF.

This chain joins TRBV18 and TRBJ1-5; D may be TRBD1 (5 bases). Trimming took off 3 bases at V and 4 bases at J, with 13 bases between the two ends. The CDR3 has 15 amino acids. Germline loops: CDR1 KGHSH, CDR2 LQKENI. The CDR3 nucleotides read TGTGCCAGCTCACCGACGGGACGACAAAATCAGCCCCAGCATTTT. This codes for CASSPTGRQNQPQHF.

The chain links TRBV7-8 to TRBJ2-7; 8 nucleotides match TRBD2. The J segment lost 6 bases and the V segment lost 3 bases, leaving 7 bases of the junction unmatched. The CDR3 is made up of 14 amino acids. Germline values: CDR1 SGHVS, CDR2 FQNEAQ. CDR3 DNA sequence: TGTGCCAGCAGCTTCGGGAGCGGGAGCTCCGAGCAGTACGTC. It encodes CASSFGSGSSEQYV.

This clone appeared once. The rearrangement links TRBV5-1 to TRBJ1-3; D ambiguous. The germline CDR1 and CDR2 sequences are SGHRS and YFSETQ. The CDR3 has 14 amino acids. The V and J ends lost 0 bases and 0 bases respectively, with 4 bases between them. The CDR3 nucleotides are TGCGCCAGCAGCTTGGTCAGCTCTGGAAACACCATATATTTT. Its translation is CASSLVSSGNTIYF. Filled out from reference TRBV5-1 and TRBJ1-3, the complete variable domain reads KAGVTQTPRYLIKTRGQQVTLSCSPISGHRSVSWYQQTPGQGLQFLFEYFSETQRNKGNFPGRFSGRQFSNSRSEMNVSTLELGDSALYLCASSLVSSGNTIYFGEGSWLTVV.

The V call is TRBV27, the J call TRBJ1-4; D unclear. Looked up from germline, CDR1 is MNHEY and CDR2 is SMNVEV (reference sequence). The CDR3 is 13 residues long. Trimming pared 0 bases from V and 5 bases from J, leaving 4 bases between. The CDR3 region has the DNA TGTGCCAGCAGTTTATCCCTAAATGAAAAACTGTTTTTT. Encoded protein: CASSLSLNEKLFF.

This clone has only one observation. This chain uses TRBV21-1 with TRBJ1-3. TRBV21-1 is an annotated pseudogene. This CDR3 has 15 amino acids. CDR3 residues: CASSKVPGRFDTIYF. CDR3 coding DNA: TGTGCCAGCAGCAAAGTCCCCGGGAGGTTTGACACCATATATTTT.

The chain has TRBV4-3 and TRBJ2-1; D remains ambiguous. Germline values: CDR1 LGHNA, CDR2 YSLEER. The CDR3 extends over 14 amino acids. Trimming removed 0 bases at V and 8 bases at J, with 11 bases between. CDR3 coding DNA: TGCGCCAGCAGCCAAGAACAAACGGCGGATGAGCAGTTCTTC. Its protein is CASSQEQTADEQFF.

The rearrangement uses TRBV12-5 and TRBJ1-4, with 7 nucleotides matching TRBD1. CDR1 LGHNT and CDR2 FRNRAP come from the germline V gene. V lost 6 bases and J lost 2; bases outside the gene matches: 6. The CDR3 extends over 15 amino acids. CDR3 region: CASGPTGLTNEKLFF. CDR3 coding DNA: TGTGCTAGTGGCCCGACAGGGCTGACTAATGAAAAACTGTTTTTT.

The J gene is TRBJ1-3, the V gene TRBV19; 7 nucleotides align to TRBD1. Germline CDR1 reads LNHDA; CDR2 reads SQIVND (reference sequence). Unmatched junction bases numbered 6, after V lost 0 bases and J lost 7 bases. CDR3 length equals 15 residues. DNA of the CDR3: TGTGCCAGTAGTATAGATCATCGCAGGGGGAACACCATATATTTT. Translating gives CASSIDHRRGNTIYF.

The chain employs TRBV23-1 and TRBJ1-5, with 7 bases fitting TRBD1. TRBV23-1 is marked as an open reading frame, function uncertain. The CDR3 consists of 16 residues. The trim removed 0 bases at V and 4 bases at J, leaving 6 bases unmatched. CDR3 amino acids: CASSQSVPRGNQPQHF. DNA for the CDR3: TGCGCCAGCAGTCAATCAGTTCCCAGGGGGAATCAGCCCCAGCATTTT.

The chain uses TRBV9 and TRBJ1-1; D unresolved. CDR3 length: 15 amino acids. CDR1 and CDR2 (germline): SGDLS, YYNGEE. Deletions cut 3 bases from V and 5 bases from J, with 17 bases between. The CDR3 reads CASSAKRASFTEAFF. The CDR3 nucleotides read TGTGCCAGCAGCGCCAAGCGGGCGTCGTTTACTGAAGCTTTCTTT.